This is a list of T cell receptor beta chains from one sample in a study of technical replicates of blood from a handful of donors. Profiling relied on immunoSEQ multiplex PCR, and the TCRdb table lists in-frame clones only, not all of them. Of 50,000 to 80,000 clones listed, 88% are singletons. Sequencing was performed on PBMCs. Receptors were obtained from a human donor in good health. Some clones in this sample may be carry-over from other donors' samples. CDR3s include the opening cysteine and the closing phenylalanine or tryptophan. A D gene is named only where the DNA matches it firmly. Clone size is stated in some rows and not others, as once, few, many or a class when expanded.

D gene	V gene	clone size	J gene	CDR3 protein	CDR3 DNA
NA	TRBV10-3	few	TRBJ1-2	CAISENVATFYGYTF	TGTGCCATCAGTGAAAACGTAGCAACCTTCTATGGCTACACCTTC
NA	TRBV5-4	few	TRBJ1-2	CASSRAGGNGYTF	TGTGCCAGCAGCCGGGCGGGAGGTAATGGCTACACCTTC
TRBD1	TRBV4-3	NA	TRBJ1-4	CASSREGQGREKLFF	TGCGCCAGCAGCCGAGAGGGACAGGGTCGTGAAAAACTGTTTTTT
NA	TRBV7-3	once	TRBJ2-3	CASRPRGGSTDTQYF	TGTGCCAGCAGACCGCGTGGGGGGAGCACAGATACGCAGTATTTT
NA	TRBV18	NA	TRBJ2-7	CASSPLPEGEQYF	TGTGCCAGCTCACCGCTACCGGAGGGGGAGCAGTACTTC
TRBD2	TRBV7-2	NA	TRBJ2-1	CASSLLAGGDEQFF	TGTGCCAGCAGCTTGCTAGCGGGGGGGGATGAGCAGTTCTTC
TRBD1	TRBV18	NA	TRBJ1-1	CASSPPKGANVNTEAFF	TGTGCCAGCTCACCACCGAAGGGGGCGAACGTGAACACTGAAGCTTTCTTT
TRBD1	TRBV13	NA	TRBJ2-7	CASSFQGAQGKQYF	TGTGCCAGCAGCTTTCAGGGGGCGCAAGGAAAGCAGTACTTC
NA	TRBV25-1	NA	TRBJ2-2	CASKGVGTGELFF	TGTGCCAGCAAAGGGGTAGGCACCGGGGAGCTGTTTTTT
NA	TRBV30	NA	TRBJ1-2	CAWSHQRLLNGYTF	TGTGCCTGGAGTCACCAGCGGCTCTTGAATGGCTACACCTTC
NA	TRBV5-6	NA	TRBJ2-1	CASSFGWRVDEQFF	TGTGCCAGCAGCTTCGGTTGGCGGGTCGATGAGCAGTTCTTC
TRBD1	TRBV28	NA	TRBJ1-2	CASSLGGAGGVYGYTF	TGTGCCAGCAGTTTAGGTGGAGCAGGGGGAGTCTATGGCTACACCTTC
NA	TRBV29-1	NA	TRBJ2-7	CSVEVPRYEQYF	TGCAGCGTTGAGGTGCCTAGGTACGAGCAGTACTTC
NA	TRBV29-1	few	TRBJ2-7	CSVAYSRTYEQYF	TGCAGCGTTGCTTACAGCCGTACCTACGAGCAGTACTTC
TRBD1	TRBV5-8	NA	TRBJ1-1	CASSPWTGVNTEAFF	TGTGCCAGCAGCCCCTGGACAGGGGTGAACACTGAAGCTTTCTTT
NA	TRBV4-3	NA	TRBJ2-7	CASSQDGNRLNEQYF	TGCGCCAGCAGCCAAGATGGAAACAGGCTGAACGAGCAGTACTTC
NA	TRBV9	NA	TRBJ2-4	CASSVGGAVAKNIQYF	TGTGCCAGCAGCGTAGGCGGGGCGGTGGCCAAAAACATTCAGTACTTC
NA	TRBV6-5	NA	TRBJ1-6	CASSWSGYSPLHF	TGTGCCAGCAGTTGGTCAGGGTATTCACCCCTCCACTTT
NA	TRBV19	NA	TRBJ1-1	CASSIVGVMNTEAFF	TGTGCCAGTAGTATAGTTGGAGTGATGAACACTGAAGCTTTCTTT
NA	TRBV11-3	NA	TRBJ2-4	CASSFRERYIQYF	TGTGCCAGCAGCTTTAGGGAGAGGTACATTCAGTACTTC
TRBD1	TRBV10-3	NA	TRBJ2-7	CAIRGQGAVNEQYF	TGTGCCATCAGAGGACAGGGGGCAGTAAACGAGCAGTACTTC
TRBD2	TRBV4-2	once	TRBJ2-3	CASSPLSGRGTDTQYF	TGTGCCAGCAGCCCACTAAGCGGGAGAGGGACAGATACGCAGTATTTT
NA	TRBV7-2	NA	TRBJ2-1	CASSPTRNEQFF	TGTGCCAGCAGCCCGACAAGGAATGAGCAGTTCTTC
TRBD1	TRBV6-1	NA	TRBJ1-5	CASSGFPGQGAFQPQHF	TGTGCCAGCAGTGGTTTTCCGGGACAGGGGGCGTTTCAGCCCCAGCATTTT
TRBD2	TRBV11-2	NA	TRBJ2-5	CASSFRTSGYQETQYF	TGTGCCAGCAGCTTTCGAACTAGCGGATACCAAGAGACCCAGTACTTC
NA	TRBV9	NA	TRBJ2-7	CASSPAPGYRSYEQYF	TGTGCCAGCAGCCCGGCCCCAGGGTACCGATCCTACGAGCAGTACTTC
TRBD1	TRBV9	NA	TRBJ1-6	CASSVGRTGYSPLHF	TGTGCCAGCAGCGTAGGGCGGACAGGCTATTCACCCCTCCACTTT
NA	TRBV4-1	NA	TRBJ2-1	CASSRDTRSYNEQFF	TGCGCCAGCAGCCGAGACACTCGATCCTACAATGAGCAGTTCTTC
TRBD2	TRBV18	NA	TRBJ2-2	CASSAGLAGNTGELFF	TGTGCCAGCTCGGCCGGACTAGCGGGAAACACCGGGGAGCTGTTTTTT
NA	TRBV7-9	NA	TRBJ2-1	CASSTRAWGVNEQFF	TGTGCCAGCAGCACACGGGCGTGGGGGGTCAATGAGCAGTTCTTC
NA	TRBV9	NA	TRBJ2-1	CASSVEMAVYNEQFF	TGTGCCAGCAGCGTAGAAATGGCCGTCTACAATGAGCAGTTCTTC
TRBD1	TRBV7-9	NA	TRBJ1-2	CASSRGQVDYGYTF	TGTGCCAGCAGCAGGGGACAGGTCGACTATGGCTACACCTTC
TRBD1	TRBV5-5	NA	TRBJ2-3	CASSLEIRGTGGSDTQYF	TGTGCCAGCAGCTTGGAAATTAGGGGGACAGGTGGTTCAGATACGCAGTATTTT
TRBD1	TRBV4-2	NA	TRBJ1-3	CASSSDRGQNTIYF	TGTGCCAGCAGCTCGGACAGGGGCCAAAACACCATATATTTT
NA	TRBV19	once	TRBJ2-7	CASSSQRAAHREQYF	TGTGCCAGTAGTTCGCAGAGGGCTGCTCATCGGGAGCAGTACTTC
TRBD2	TRBV5-5	NA	TRBJ2-7	CASSLMGGTASSYEQYF	TGTGCCAGCAGCTTAATGGGGGGGACTGCCTCCTCCTACGAGCAGTACTTC
TRBD1	TRBV7-2	NA	TRBJ1-5	CASSLVWGMGRGDQPQHF	TGTGCCAGCAGCTTAGTTTGGGGGATGGGCAGGGGGGACCAGCCCCAGCATTTT
TRBD1	TRBV4-3	NA	TRBJ2-5	CASSLRLRQGMQGTGEETQYF	TGCGCCAGCAGCCTTCGTCTACGACAGGGTATGCAAGGTACGGGTGAAGAGACCCAGTACTTC
TRBD1	TRBV14	NA	TRBJ1-2	CASRRDSKYGYTF	TGTGCCAGCAGAAGGGACAGCAAGTATGGCTACACCTTC
NA	TRBV14	once	TRBJ1-2	CASSQDIGRGLNYGYTF	TGTGCCAGCAGCCAAGATATCGGTAGAGGGCTTAACTATGGCTACACCTTC
NA	TRBV19	NA	TRBJ2-3	CASSIGQPRTDTQYF	TGTGCCAGTAGTATAGGACAGCCTCGCACAGATACGCAGTATTTT
TRBD2	TRBV6-5	NA	TRBJ2-2	CASKTSGGGTGELFF	TGTGCCAGCAAAACTAGCGGGGGCGGCACCGGGGAGCTGTTTTTT
NA	TRBV27	NA	TRBJ1-2	CASSLSRGSYGYTF	TGTGCCAGCAGTTTATCCCGAGGATCCTATGGCTACACCTTC
NA	TRBV21-1	NA	TRBJ1-1	CASSKALRPPRRAFF	TGTGCCAGCAGCAAAGCGCTTCGTCCCCCGAGGAGAGCTTTCTTT
NA	TRBV30	NA	TRBJ2-2	CAWSVHRPVRELFF	TGTGCCTGGAGTGTCCACAGACCGGTCCGGGAGCTGTTTTTT
TRBD2	TRBV15	NA	TRBJ2-3	CATSPRGSGRHLPAGDTQYF	TGTGCCACCAGCCCCCGGGGCAGCGGGAGACATCTACCTGCAGGAGATACGCAGTATTTT
TRBD2	TRBV4-2	NA	TRBJ2-1	CASSQGTSGGVEQFF	TGTGCCAGCAGCCAAGGGACTAGCGGGGGGGTTGAGCAGTTCTTC